This T cell receptor (beta chain) is drawn from a study of CD8+CD57+ T cells in acquired aplastic anemia (dated by TCRdb to the late 2010s). General notes on the study: DNA extracted from sorted CD4+ and CD8+ cells had a mean of about 3.2 ug, with a range of about 0.19 to 27.4 ug. CD8+CD57+ expansion was defined as frequency above the mean frequency observed in healthy subjects. On the study overall, not on this receptor specifically: Around 31 CD8+ CDR3 sequences were shared between patients and controls but appeared highly expressed in patients and within their immunodominant clones. Patients and healthy controls showed no significant difference in CD8+ Simpson's diversity (P=0.060).

On this clonotype: Its antigen specificity is not known. It has no much larger one-base neighbor in the sample; base qualities were not kept.

Flow cytometry had shown CD8+CD57+ cell expansion in the patients selected for sequencing. Every patient had a diagnosis of severe acquired aplastic anemia based on International Study of Aplastic Anemia and Agranulocytosis and Camitta criteria. At the time blood was sampled, none of the patients had received any therapy. In this study, sorted CD4+ and CD8+ T cells from the blood of healthy subjects and of severe aplastic anemia patients had their TCR repertoires deep-sequenced. Patients were enrolled under clinicaltrials.gov protocols 00001620, 01623167, 00001397, 00071045, 00081523 and 00961064 in the USA. Ficoll-Paque density gradient centrifugation was used to isolate peripheral blood mononuclear cells. Before DNA extraction, CD4+ and CD8+ T cells were sorted by FACS or by magnetic beads. TCR beta VDJ combination and CDR3 sequence profiling used genomic DNA as the template. An Illumina HiSeq 2000 was used for TCR repertoire sequencing. On the study's bioinformatics: Repertoire assessment relied on Simpson's diversity index, CDR3 size and DJ length profiles, and TRBV/TRBJ rearrangement plots. The immunodominant clone was defined as the most abundant DNA sequence in deep sequencing data. CDR3 amino acid sequences were screened for sharing across subjects and were compared with published repertoires and the VDJdb database. The public reads were reprocessed in TCRdb via fastp at Q25 and MiXCR, keeping in-frame beta chains. CDR3 protein sequences are deduplicated, and each keeps its most common genes and DNA. TCRdb, not the authors, supplied the V and J calls. Here the sample has roughly 170,000 distinct CDR3 sequences; almost 50% occur a single time. Roughly 13% of the sample belongs to the ten largest clones.

Inclusive of the bounding cysteine and phenylalanine, the CDR3 is 18 residues long. Kept here is only the CDR3 DNA, which spans 54 bases and is read in frame from base 1. For this chain, trimming is 1 base at the V end and 2 bases at the J end, and the number of junction bases without a gene match is 8. CDR1 SGHAT and CDR2 FQDESV are derived from the germline V gene (reference sequence). The V gene is TRBV11-1 and the J gene is TRBJ2-3, with TRBD2 identical over 11 junction bases. The receptor comes from a human donor with aplastic anemia. Specimen: sorted CD4+, CD8+, or CD8+CD57+ T cells (not recorded which) from PBMCs. In nucleotides, the sequence is TGTGCCAGCAGCTTAGGTGTCGGGACTAGCGGCTACACAGATACGCAGTATTTT. The encoded protein is CASSLGVGTSGYTDTQYF.